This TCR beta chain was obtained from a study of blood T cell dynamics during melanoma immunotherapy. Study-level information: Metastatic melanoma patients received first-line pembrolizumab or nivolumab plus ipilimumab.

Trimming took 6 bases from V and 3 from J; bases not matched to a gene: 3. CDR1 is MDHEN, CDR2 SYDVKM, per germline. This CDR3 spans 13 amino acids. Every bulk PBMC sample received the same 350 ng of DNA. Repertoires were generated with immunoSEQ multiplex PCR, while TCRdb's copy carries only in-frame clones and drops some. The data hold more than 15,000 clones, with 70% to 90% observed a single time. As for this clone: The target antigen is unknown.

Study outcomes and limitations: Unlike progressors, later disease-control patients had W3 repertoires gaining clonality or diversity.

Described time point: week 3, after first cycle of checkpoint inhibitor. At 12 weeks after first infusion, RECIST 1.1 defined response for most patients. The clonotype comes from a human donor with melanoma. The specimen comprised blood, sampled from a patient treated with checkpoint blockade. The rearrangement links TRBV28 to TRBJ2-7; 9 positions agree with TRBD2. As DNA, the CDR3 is TGTGCCAGCAGACTAGCGGGTCTCTACGAGCAGTACTTC. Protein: CASRLAGLYEQYF.